This TCR beta chain was retrieved from a study of early T cells in non-severe SARS-CoV-2 infection. Study-wide points: The study's VDJdb matching favored anti-spike CD8 responses and missed private and CD4 specificities.

Unique molecular identifiers tagged individual cDNA molecules. TCRdb fed the 5' RACE reads into MiXCR, producing one record per CDR3 protein. The sample lists tens of thousands of distinct CDR3 sequences; about 15% were seen once. The CDR3 runs to 13 residues. CDR1 is MNHEY and CDR2 is SMNVEV in the germline V gene (reference sequence). V was pared by 5 bases and J by 5 bases, with 12 bases between. This clonotype appeared a few times. As yet, its antigen is unknown. The source is an adult who was a healthcare worker with PCR-confirmed SARS-CoV-2 infection or an uninfected control (not recorded which). Sequenced here: whole blood, sampled at baseline. The chain uses TRBV27 and TRBJ1-1; D unclear. Here the CDR3 reads CASSDQIGTEAFF. As DNA, the CDR3 is TGTGCCAGCAGTGACCAGATCGGGACTGAAGCTTTCTTT.